This is a list of T cell receptor beta chains from one sample in a study of control samples from healthy donors and cancer patients. The repertoire was sequenced with immunoSEQ multiplex PCR; TCRdb's copy has only in-frame clones and lacks some. The profile covers 150,000 to 200,000 clones, with 90% to 95% appearing a single time and roughly 1.3% taken by the ten largest. Material for sequencing was blood. These TCRs come from a woman in her late teens or twenties in good health. The CDR3 runs from the conserved cysteine through the conserved F or W.

j_call v_call cdr3_aa
TRBJ2-7 TRBV2 CASSGDREYEQYF
TRBJ2-3 TRBV7-8 CASSLGQSSTDTQYF
TRBJ1-2 TRBV6-5 CASSPSSSYGYTF
TRBJ2-5 TRBV7-2 CASKEQGAQETQYF
TRBJ1-1 TRBV11-3 CASSLGFRGGTEAFF
TRBJ1-2 TRBV12-5 CASAQGGIDYGYTF
TRBJ1-1 TRBV19 CASSHGGGRDTEAFF
TRBJ2-3 TRBV28 CASSQAGYTDTQYF
TRBJ2-3 TRBV12-5 CASGLVTGTDTQYF
TRBJ2-7 TRBV28 CASSPGYEQYF
TRBJ1-6 TRBV10-2 CASSEQGGSPLHF
TRBJ2-2 TRBV19 CASSLRKTGDTGELFF
TRBJ1-2 TRBV13 CASSLGQGSNYGYTF
TRBJ2-4 TRBV10-3 CAISGELRQTKNIQYF
TRBJ1-2 TRBV6-5 CASTPRDSYGYTF
TRBJ1-4 TRBV5-1 CASSLGQGGTNEKLFF
TRBJ2-1 TRBV6-2/TRBV6-3 CASSYSLGLAGVAYNEQFF
TRBJ1-6 TRBV25-1 CASSGPRVSPLHF
TRBJ1-3 TRBV9 CASSPGAPFGNTIYF
TRBJ1-4 TRBV18 CASSPRQGVNYEKLFF
TRBJ2-4 TRBV5-1 CASSLLEGSIQYF
TRBJ1-2 TRBV4-1 CASSQPLRGRGYGYTF
TRBJ1-6 TRBV19 CASSKRGSSYNSPLHF
TRBJ2-3 TRBV6-5 CASSYSGRGVTDTQYF
TRBJ2-3 TRBV5-1 CASSEGGTADTQYF
TRBJ2-7 TRBV12-3/TRBV12-4 CASSFGDEQYF
TRBJ2-3 TRBV7-2 CASSLVVHIITDTQYF
TRBJ1-5 TRBV2 CASSMGLSNQPQHF
TRBJ2-2 TRBV6-6 CAIGLETATGELFF
TRBJ2-7 TRBV15 CATSRGGDQGEQYF
TRBJ1-4 TRBV2 CASTWDRISEKLFF
TRBJ1-2 TRBV3-1/TRBV3-2 CASSQVRRGRDYGYTF
TRBJ1-5 TRBV7-3 CASSLRGGENQPQHF